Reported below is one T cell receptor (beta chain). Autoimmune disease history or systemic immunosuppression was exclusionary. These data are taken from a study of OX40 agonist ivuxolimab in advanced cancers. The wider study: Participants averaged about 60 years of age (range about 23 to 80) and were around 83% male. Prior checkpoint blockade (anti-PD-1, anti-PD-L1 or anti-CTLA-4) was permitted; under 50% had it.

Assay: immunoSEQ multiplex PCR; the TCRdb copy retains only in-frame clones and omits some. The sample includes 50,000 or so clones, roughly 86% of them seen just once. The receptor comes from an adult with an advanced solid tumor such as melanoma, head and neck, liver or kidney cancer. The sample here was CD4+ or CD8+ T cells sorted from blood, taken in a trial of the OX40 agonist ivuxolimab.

The CDR3 spells CASSLAVNEQFF. In DNA, the CDR3 is TGTGCCAGCAGCTTAGCAGTCAATGAGCAGTTCTTC. The rearrangement links TRBV7-6 to TRBJ2-1, with D unclear. The V end lost 0 bases, the J end lost 6 bases, and 3 bases lay between the germline ends. Germline CDR1 reads SGHVS; CDR2 reads FNYEAQ. This CDR3 is 12 amino acids long.